This TCR beta chain stems from a study of blood T cell repertoires in COVID-19. Germline loops: CDR1 SGHDN, CDR2 FVKESK. The CDR3 is made up of 14 amino acids. After removal of 6 bases from V and 4 bases from J, the junction contained 8 bases not matched to a gene. Sequencing used immunoSEQ multiplex PCR; TCRdb keeps in-frame clones, though not all of them. Here the sample spans fewer than 250,000 clones, approximately 90% being singletons. The sample consisted of PBMCs or T cells enriched from blood (not recorded which). The sequence came from a man over 45 who had been exposed to COVID-19. This chain uses TRBV14 with TRBJ1-1; 7 bases match TRBD1. Written as DNA, the CDR3 is TGTGCCAGCAGTCCGAATTCAGGGGGCACTGAAGCTTTCTTT. The encoded protein is CASSPNSGGTEAFF.